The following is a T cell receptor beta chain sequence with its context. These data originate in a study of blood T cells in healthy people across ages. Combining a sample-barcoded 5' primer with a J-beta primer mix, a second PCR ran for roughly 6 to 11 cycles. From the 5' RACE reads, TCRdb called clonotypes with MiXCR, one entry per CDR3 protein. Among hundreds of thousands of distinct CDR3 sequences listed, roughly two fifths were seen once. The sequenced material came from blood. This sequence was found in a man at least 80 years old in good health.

CDR3: CSAPSPTGGRFEQYF. The CDR3 bases are TGCAGTGCTCCCTCCCCAACAGGGGGCCGGTTCGAGCAGTACTTC. This chain links TRBV20-1 with TRBJ2-4; 9 nucleotides line up with TRBD1. The DNA end is a closer match to TRBJ2-7, so the J assignment may be wrong. This CDR3 is built from 15 residues. From germline, CDR1 is DFQATT and CDR2 SNEGSKA (reference sequence).